Below, 24 T cell receptor beta chains from the same sample are listed, as sequenced in a study of PD-1 blockade in classical Hodgkin lymphoma. Profiled with immunoSEQ multiplex PCR; TCRdb holds only in-frame clones, not every one. The table has about 94,000 clones, 85% to 90% seen once; the top ten hold around 10%. No patient escaped relapse after autologous stem cell transplantation, and brentuximab vedotin exposure varied. Sequencing was performed on peripheral blood mononuclear cells (PBMCs), taken before the second cycle of nivolumab. These receptors originate from a human donor with classical Hodgkin lymphoma.

The chain carries TRBV5-4 and TRBJ2-3; no clear D. Germline assignment: CDR1 SGHNT and CDR2 YYREEE (reference sequence). V gave up 4 bases and J gave up 5 bases, with 11 bases separating them. This CDR3 is built from 13 residues. The chain's CDR3 is CASSPLVGDTQYF. As DNA, the CDR3 is TGTGCCAGCAGCCCCTTAGTGGGAGATACGCAGTATTTT.

The gene calls are TRBV10-3 and TRBJ1-4; D possibly corresponds to TRBD1 (5 bases). The CDR3 length is 14 residues. Germline loops: CDR1 ENHRY, CDR2 SYGVKD. Deletions cut 2 bases from V and 7 bases from J, with 11 bases between. CDR3 nucleotides: TGTGCCATCAGTGAGGAGGGGTTCGGTGAAAAACTGTTTTTT. It yields the protein CAISEEGFGEKLFF.

The rearrangement links TRBV4-2 to TRBJ2-3, with 14 bases that match TRBD2. Germline trimming cut 4 bases from V and 5 bases from J; bases unmatched to any gene: 8. The CDR3 consists of 17 residues. Germline CDR1 LGHNA, CDR2 YNFKEQ. CDR3 residues: CASSPGTSGRIGDTQYF. The DNA of the CDR3 is TGTGCCAGCAGCCCCGGGACTAGCGGGAGAATAGGAGATACGCAGTATTTT.

The chain carries TRBV5-1 and TRBJ2-3, with 10 bases fitting TRBD1. CDR3 length: 15 residues. V gave up 0 bases and J gave up 4 bases; unmatched junction bases: 2. CDR1 is SGHRS and CDR2 is YFSETQ in the germline V gene. The CDR3 loop reads CASSLEGQGSDTQYF. The CDR3, as DNA: TGCGCCAGCAGCTTGGAGGGACAGGGGTCAGATACGCAGTATTTT.

The V call is TRBV29-1, the J call TRBJ2-7; no clear D gene. Germline-derived CDR1 and CDR2 are SQVTM and ANQGSEA. The V and J ends lost 4 bases and 7 bases respectively, with 23 bases between them. The CDR3 totals 15 residues. The CDR3 DNA is TGCAGCGTTGTATTCCAGTGGGGTTCTGCTAGGGAGCAGTACTTC. Protein product: CSVVFQWGSAREQYF.

This clone was observed a handful of times. This rearrangement joins TRBV9 to TRBJ2-1; TRBD2 aligns across 10 bases. Germline trimming cut 4 bases from V and 4 bases from J; bases unmatched to any gene: 11. From germline, CDR1 is SGDLS and CDR2 YYNGEE. The CDR3 covers 17 residues. The CDR3 loop is CASSTDPGLATYNEQFF. The CDR3 DNA reads TGTGCCAGCAGCACAGACCCGGGACTAGCGACATACAATGAGCAGTTCTTC.

The chain recombines TRBV7-9 with TRBJ2-1, with D perhaps matching TRBD2 (6 bases). The length of the CDR3 is 12 residues. Per the germline V gene, CDR1 is SEHNR and CDR2 is FQNEAQ (reference sequence). The CDR3: CAQASDHNEQFF. DNA of the CDR3: TGTGCACAAGCTAGCGATCACAATGAGCAGTTCTTC.

The chain joins TRBV13 to TRBJ2-7; D gene unclear. Trimming removed 3 bases from V and 1 base from J, with 13 bases in between. CDR3 length equals 15 residues. CDR1 and CDR2 from the germline V gene are PRHDT and FYEKMQ (reference sequence). The CDR3 loop reads CASSFSSERSYEQYF. The CDR3 DNA is TGTGCCAGCAGCTTCTCTTCGGAAAGATCCTACGAGCAGTACTTC.

The chain carries TRBV9 and TRBJ2-3; 7 bases are a match to TRBD1. CDR1 is SGDLS and CDR2 is YYNGEE in the germline V gene. V dropped 4 bases and J dropped 4; count of bases not matched to a gene: 6. CDR3 size: 14 residues. Written as DNA, the CDR3 is TGTGCCAGCAGCTGGCAGGGGGAGTCAGATACGCAGTATTTT. Translating it yields CASSWQGESDTQYF.

This clone was seen only once. An end of the junction differs from the germline gene, which may be a read error. The DNA of the CDR3 is TGTGCCAGTAGCGACTCCTTCAATGAGCAGTTCTTC. It is translated as CASSDSFNEQFF. The chain is built from TRBV19 and TRBJ2-1, with D unresolved. This CDR3 spans 12 amino acids. Germline V CDR1 and CDR2: LNHDA, SQIVND (reference sequence).

The chain has TRBV13 and TRBJ2-7, with D perhaps TRBD2 (5 bases). Trimming shortened V by 0 bases and J by 7 bases, and 13 bases separated the two germline ends. This CDR3 has 14 amino acids. Germline lookup yields CDR1 PRHDT and CDR2 FYEKMQ (reference sequence). CDR3 sequence (DNA): TGTGCCAGCAGCTTAGGCCGGGATCCCTGGGAGCAGTACTTC. Its translation: CASSLGRDPWEQYF.

This clone was seen a few times. The rearrangement joins TRBV5-6 to TRBJ2-2; 11 bases match TRBD2. This CDR3 comprises 17 residues. After removal of 1 base from V and 1 base from J, the junction contained 3 bases not matched to a gene. Germline CDR1 reads SGHDT; CDR2 reads YYEEEE. CDR3 sequence: CASSLFGLAGNTGELFF. The DNA of the CDR3 is TGTGCCAGCAGCTTGTTCGGACTAGCGGGGAACACCGGGGAGCTGTTTTTT.

To note about this clone: A read error may account for a junction end that differs from germline. The V gene is TRBV18, the J gene TRBJ1-2, with D hard to call. Germline-derived CDR1 and CDR2 are KGHSH and LQKENI. This CDR3 has 12 amino acids. CDR3 sequence (DNA): TGTGCCAGCTCACCACGGAGACCGCACGACCACTTC. Residues: CASSPRRPHDHF.

The chain links TRBV9 to TRBJ2-2; TRBD2 might be the D (6 bases). Germline V gives CDR1 SGDLS, CDR2 YYNGEE. This CDR3 spans 16 amino acids. V shed 4 bases and J shed 2 bases, with 15 bases lying between them. CDR3 region: CASSIGAGLNTGELFF. The CDR3, as DNA: TGTGCCAGCAGCATTGGCGCGGGATTAAACACCGGGGAGCTGTTTTTT.

This chain uses TRBV7-8 with TRBJ1-5, with a possible D match to TRBD1 (6 bases). V lost 5 bases and J lost 7, with 12 bases in between. CDR3 length: 13 amino acids. CDR1 SGHVS and CDR2 FQNEAQ come from the germline V gene. This CDR3 is CASSTPGAQPQHF. The CDR3 DNA follows: TGTGCCAGCAGCACCCCAGGGGCACAGCCCCAGCATTTT.

This clone appeared a single time. The chain has TRBV27 and TRBJ2-2; 8 bases are shared with TRBD1. V was clipped by 5 bases and J by 1 base; unmatched bases: 3. The germline V gene has CDR1 MNHEY and CDR2 SMNVEV (reference sequence). This CDR3 comprises 15 residues. Here the CDR3 DNA reads TGTGCCAGCAGTCCCGGGACAGGGAACACCGGGGAGCTGTTTTTT. Translation: CASSPGTGNTGELFF.

This clone has a handful of counts. V is TRBV27 and J is TRBJ1-2; TRBD1 matches at 9 bases. This CDR3 has 12 amino acids. After removal of 7 bases from V and 6 bases from J, the junction contained 3 bases not matched to a gene. Germline V gene data show CDR1 as MNHEY and CDR2 as SMNVEV (reference sequence). CDR3 nucleotides: TGTGCCAGCAAAACAGGGGGCGATGGCTACACCTTC. Its protein is CASKTGGDGYTF.

The gene calls are TRBV5-8 and TRBJ2-2; 8 bases fit TRBD1. Trimming took 4 bases from V and 4 from J; bases not matched to a gene: 9. Germline CDR1 SGHTS, CDR2 YDEGEE. The CDR3 runs 16 residues. As DNA, the CDR3 is TGTGCCAGCAGCGGAGACAGGGGTCGACTCACCGGGGAGCTGTTTTTT. Its translation: CASSGDRGRLTGELFF.

This clone was observed a handful of times. This chain uses TRBV7-8 with TRBJ1-5; D call uncertain. The V end lost 5 bases, the J end lost 2 bases, and 13 bases lay between the germline ends. The CDR3 is made up of 15 amino acids. The germline CDR1 and CDR2 sequences are SGHVS and FQNEAQ. The CDR3 spells CASSLFSGGNQPQHF. Here the CDR3 DNA reads TGTGCCAGCAGCCTCTTTTCTGGGGGCAATCAGCCCCAGCATTTT.

The rearrangement links TRBV4-1 to TRBJ1-1; D may be TRBD1 (5 bases). The length of the CDR3 is 17 residues. Germline CDR1 and CDR2: MGHRA and YSYEKL. Trimming stripped 0 bases from V and 0 bases from J, with 14 bases between. In nucleotides, the CDR3 is TGCGCCAGCAGCCAAGATGGCCTCTGGGGGTTGAACACTGAAGCTTTCTTT. Amino acids: CASSQDGLWGLNTEAFF.

This clone appeared a few times. This chain joins TRBV5-6 and TRBJ2-5; D may be TRBD2 (5 bases). The V end was cut by 4 bases, the J end by 5 bases, with 9 bases between. The CDR3 has 12 residues. Germline V gene lookup returns CDR1 SGHDT and CDR2 YYEEEE. The DNA for the CDR3 is TGTGCCAGCAGCGCAGGACTGGAGACCCAGTACTTC. Protein: CASSAGLETQYF.

This chain uses TRBV7-9 with TRBJ1-4; D possibly corresponds to TRBD1 (6 bases). V was clipped by 3 bases and J by 8 bases, with 13 bases between them. The CDR3 consists of 14 residues. From germline, CDR1 is SEHNR and CDR2 FQNEAQ (reference sequence). CDR3 protein: CASSLDSLLEKLFF. The CDR3 nucleotides are TGTGCCAGCAGCTTGGACAGCCTTTTGGAAAAACTGTTTTTT.

The chain joins TRBV7-8 to TRBJ2-5, with D tentatively TRBD1 or TRBD2 (5 bases each). This CDR3 region has 12 residues. Germline V CDR1 and CDR2: SGHVS, FQNEAQ. The germline V and J ends were trimmed by 2 bases and 5 bases, with 6 bases remaining between them. The CDR3 DNA follows: TGTGCCAGCAGCTTATGGGGGGAGACCCAGTACTTC. Translating it yields CASSLWGETQYF. The entire variable domain, with the rest obtained from reference TRBV7-8 and TRBJ2-5, is as follows: GAGVSQSPRYKVAKRGQDVALRCDPISGHVSLFWYQQALGQGPEFLTYFQNEAQLDKSGLPSDRFFAERPEGSVSTLKIQRTQQEDSAVYLCASSLWGETQYFGPGTRLLVL.

Remarks on this clone: Other DNA sequences in this specimen translate into the identical CDR3. V usage is TRBV18 and J usage is TRBJ2-7; 7 nucleotides line up with TRBD1. The CDR3 has 13 residues. Trimming at V came to 3 bases and at J to 3 bases, leaving 2 bases not matched to a gene. Germline CDR1 reads KGHSH; CDR2 reads LQKENI. The CDR3 spells CASSPAGGYEQYF. The CDR3 coding sequence is TGTGCCAGCTCACCGGCAGGGGGCTACGAGCAGTACTTC.